The source of this T cell receptor beta chain is a study of blood T cell repertoires in COVID-19. About the study: Sites in the United States, Italy and Spain provided acute and convalescent COVID-19 samples.

Germline V gene sequence: CDR1 MDHEN, CDR2 SYDVKM. The CDR3 has 14 residues. The junction had 3 bases not matched to a gene; V was cut back by 4 bases and J by 5 bases. As handled by the study authors: The assay estimated nucleated cells by amplifying reference gene primers. Produced via immunoSEQ multiplex PCR; TCRdb's table is partial and in-frame only. The D gene and trimming were derived from the DNA, and the V and J assignments and clone size from that table. The repertoire holds about 200,000 clones, with roughly 80% as singletons. This receptor was taken from a woman between 65 and 79 years old with acute or convalescent COVID-19. The material sequenced was peripheral blood. This chain uses TRBV28 with TRBJ2-1, with TRBD2 matching over 9 bases. The CDR3 DNA reads as TGTGCCAGCAGTTCACCTAGCGGGAACAATGAGCAGTTCTTC. It yields the protein CASSSPSGNNEQFF.